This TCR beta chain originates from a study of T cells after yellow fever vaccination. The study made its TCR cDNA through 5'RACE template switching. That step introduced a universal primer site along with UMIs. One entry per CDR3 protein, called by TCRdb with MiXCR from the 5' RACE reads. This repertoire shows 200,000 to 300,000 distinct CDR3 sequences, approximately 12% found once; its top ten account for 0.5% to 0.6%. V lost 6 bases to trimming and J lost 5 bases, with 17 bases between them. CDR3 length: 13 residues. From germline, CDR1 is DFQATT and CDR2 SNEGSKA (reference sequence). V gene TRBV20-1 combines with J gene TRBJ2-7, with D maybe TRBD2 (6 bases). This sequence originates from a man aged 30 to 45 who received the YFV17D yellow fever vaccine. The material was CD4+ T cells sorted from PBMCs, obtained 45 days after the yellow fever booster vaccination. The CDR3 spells CSAPDYPVHEQYF. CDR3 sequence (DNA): TGCAGTGCCCCGGACTATCCCGTGCACGAGCAGTACTTC.